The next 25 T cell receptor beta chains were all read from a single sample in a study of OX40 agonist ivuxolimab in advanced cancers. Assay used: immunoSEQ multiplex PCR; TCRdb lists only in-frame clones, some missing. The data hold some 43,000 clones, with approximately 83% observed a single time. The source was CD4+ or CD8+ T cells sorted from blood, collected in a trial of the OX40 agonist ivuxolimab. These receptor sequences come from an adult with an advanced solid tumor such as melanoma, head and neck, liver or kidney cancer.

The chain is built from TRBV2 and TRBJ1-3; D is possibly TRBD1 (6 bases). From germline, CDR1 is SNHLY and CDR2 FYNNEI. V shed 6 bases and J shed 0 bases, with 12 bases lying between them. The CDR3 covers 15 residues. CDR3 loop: CASRAGQNSGNTIYF. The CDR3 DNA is TGTGCCAGCAGAGCCGGACAGAACTCTGGAAACACCATATATTTT.

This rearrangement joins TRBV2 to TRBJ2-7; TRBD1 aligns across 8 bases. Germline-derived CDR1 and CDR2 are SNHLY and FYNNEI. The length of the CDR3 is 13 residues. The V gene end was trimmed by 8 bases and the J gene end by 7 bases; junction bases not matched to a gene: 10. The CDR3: CASPRAGGGEQYF. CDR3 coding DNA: TGTGCCAGCCCCCGGGCAGGGGGCGGAGAGCAGTACTTC. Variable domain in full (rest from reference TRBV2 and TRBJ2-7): EPEVTQTPSHQVTQMGQEVILRCVPISNHLYFYWYRQILGQKVEFLVSFYNNEISEKSEIFDDQFSVERPDGSNFTLKIRSTKLEDSAMYFCASPRAGGGEQYFGPGTRLTVT.

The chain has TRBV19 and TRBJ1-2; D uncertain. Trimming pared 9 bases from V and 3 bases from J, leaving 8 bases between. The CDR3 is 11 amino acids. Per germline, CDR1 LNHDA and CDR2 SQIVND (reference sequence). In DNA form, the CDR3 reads TGTGCCAGCGAAACGGACTATGGCTACACCTTC. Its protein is CASETDYGYTF.

CDR3 sequence: CASSGGTVFF. The CDR3 coding sequence is TGTGCCAGCAGTGGCGGGACAGTGTTTTTT. The V gene is TRBV6-1, the J gene TRBJ1-4; 7 bases fit TRBD1. V was pared by 4 bases and J by 15 bases, with 2 bases of the junction left unmatched. Germline values: CDR1 MNHNS, CDR2 SASEGT. This CDR3 spans 10 amino acids.

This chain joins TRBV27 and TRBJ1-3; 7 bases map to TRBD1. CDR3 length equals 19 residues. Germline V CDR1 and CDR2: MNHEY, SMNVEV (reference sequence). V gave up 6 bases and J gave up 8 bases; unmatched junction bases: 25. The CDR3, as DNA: TGTGCCAGCAGGTTTCCCGGGACAGCGCTTTTTATAGCGTCCTACACCATATATTTT. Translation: CASRFPGTALFIASYTIYF.

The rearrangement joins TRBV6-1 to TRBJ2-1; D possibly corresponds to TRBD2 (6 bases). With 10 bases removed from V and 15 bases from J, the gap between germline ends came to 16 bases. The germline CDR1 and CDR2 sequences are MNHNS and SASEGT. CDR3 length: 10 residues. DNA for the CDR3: TGTGCCACGGCGCGGGGAGAGTGGTTCTTC. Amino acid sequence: CATARGEWFF.

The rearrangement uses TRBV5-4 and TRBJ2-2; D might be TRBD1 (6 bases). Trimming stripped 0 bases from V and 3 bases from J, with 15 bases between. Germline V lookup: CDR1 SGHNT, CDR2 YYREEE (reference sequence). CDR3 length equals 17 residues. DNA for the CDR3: TGTGCCAGCAGCTTGGACCCTGGGGGCCTGGACACCGGGGAGCTGTTTTTT. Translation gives CASSLDPGGLDTGELFF.

This CDR3 reads CASSLEAQSPHGYTF. The CDR3 region has the DNA TGCGCCAGCAGCTTGGAAGCTCAGAGTCCCCATGGCTACACCTTC. The gene calls are TRBV5-1 and TRBJ1-2, with unresolved D. The CDR3 sequence is 15 residues long. Germline V lookup: CDR1 SGHRS, CDR2 YFSETQ. The ends were cut back, 0 bases at V and 6 bases at J, with 15 bases in the middle.

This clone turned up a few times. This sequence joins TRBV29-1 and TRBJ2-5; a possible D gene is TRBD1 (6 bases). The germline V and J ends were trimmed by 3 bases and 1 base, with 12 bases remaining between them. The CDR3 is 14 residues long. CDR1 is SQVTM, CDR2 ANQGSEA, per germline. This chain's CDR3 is CSVDAGTRQETQYF. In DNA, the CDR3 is TGCAGCGTTGACGCCGGGACACGCCAAGAGACCCAGTACTTC.

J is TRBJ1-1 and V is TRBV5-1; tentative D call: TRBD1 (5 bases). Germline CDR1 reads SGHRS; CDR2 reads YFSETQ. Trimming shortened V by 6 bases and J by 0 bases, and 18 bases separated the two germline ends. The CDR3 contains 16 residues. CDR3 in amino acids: CASTWDGTNMNTEAFF. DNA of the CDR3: TGCGCCAGCACCTGGGACGGGACTAACATGAACACTGAAGCTTTCTTT.

CDR3 in amino acids: CASSLSDLDYEQYF. Written as DNA, the CDR3 is TGTGCCAGCAGTTTATCTGACCTTGACTACGAGCAGTACTTC. J is TRBJ2-7 and V is TRBV27; no clear D. The CDR3 has 14 amino acids. Germline-derived CDR1 and CDR2 are MNHEY and SMNVEV (reference sequence). V was trimmed by 0 bases and J by 3 bases, leaving 9 bases between them.

The CDR3 is CASSLTENEQFF. The CDR3 coding sequence is TGTGCCAGCAGTCTGACAGAGAATGAGCAGTTCTTC. The V call is TRBV28, the J call TRBJ2-1; the D gene is possibly TRBD1 (5 bases). This CDR3 spans 12 amino acids. Trimming pared 5 bases from V and 7 bases from J, leaving 9 bases between. Looked up from germline, CDR1 is MDHEN and CDR2 is SYDVKM.

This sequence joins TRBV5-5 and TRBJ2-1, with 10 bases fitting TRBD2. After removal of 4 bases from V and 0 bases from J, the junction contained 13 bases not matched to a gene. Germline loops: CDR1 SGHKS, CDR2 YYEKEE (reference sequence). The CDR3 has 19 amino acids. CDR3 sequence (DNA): TGTGCCAGCAGCCACTTCCCCCTTAGCGGGGGGAGCTCCTACAATGAGCAGTTCTTC. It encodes CASSHFPLSGGSSYNEQFF.

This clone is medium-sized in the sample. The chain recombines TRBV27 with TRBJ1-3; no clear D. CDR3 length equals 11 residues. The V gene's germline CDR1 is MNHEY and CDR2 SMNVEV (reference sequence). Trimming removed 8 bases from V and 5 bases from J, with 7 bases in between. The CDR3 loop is CASSVRNTIYF. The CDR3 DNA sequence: TGTGCCAGCTCGGTGAGAAACACCATATATTTT.

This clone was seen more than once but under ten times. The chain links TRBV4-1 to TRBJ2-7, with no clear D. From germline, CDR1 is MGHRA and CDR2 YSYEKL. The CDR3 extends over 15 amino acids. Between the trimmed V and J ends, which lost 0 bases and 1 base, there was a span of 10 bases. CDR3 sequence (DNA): TGCGCCAGCAGCCAAGAGAACCGGCCTTCCTACGAGCAGTACTTC. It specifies CASSQENRPSYEQYF.

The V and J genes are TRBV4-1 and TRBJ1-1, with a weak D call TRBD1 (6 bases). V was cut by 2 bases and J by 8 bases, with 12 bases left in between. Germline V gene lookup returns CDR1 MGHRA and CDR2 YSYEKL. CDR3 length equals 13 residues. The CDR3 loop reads CASSQTHGTEAFF. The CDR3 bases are TGCGCCAGCAGCCAAACGCATGGGACAGAAGCTTTCTTT.

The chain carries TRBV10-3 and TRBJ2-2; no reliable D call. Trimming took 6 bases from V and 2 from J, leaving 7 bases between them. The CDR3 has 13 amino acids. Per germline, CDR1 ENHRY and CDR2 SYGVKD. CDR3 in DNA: TGTGCCATCAGCGAAGCTAACACCGGGGAGCTGTTTTTT. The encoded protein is CAISEANTGELFF.

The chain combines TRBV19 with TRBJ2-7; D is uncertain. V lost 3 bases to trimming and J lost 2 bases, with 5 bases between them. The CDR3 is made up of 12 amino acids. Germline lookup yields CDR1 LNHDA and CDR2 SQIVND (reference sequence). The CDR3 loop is CASSIPPYEQYF. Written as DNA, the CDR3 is TGTGCCAGTAGTATCCCGCCCTACGAGCAGTACTTC.

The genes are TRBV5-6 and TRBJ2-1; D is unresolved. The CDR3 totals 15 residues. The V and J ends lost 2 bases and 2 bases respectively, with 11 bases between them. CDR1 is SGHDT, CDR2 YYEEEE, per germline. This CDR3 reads CASSLNQDTYNEQFF. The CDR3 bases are TGTGCCAGCAGCTTAAATCAGGATACCTACAATGAGCAGTTCTTC.

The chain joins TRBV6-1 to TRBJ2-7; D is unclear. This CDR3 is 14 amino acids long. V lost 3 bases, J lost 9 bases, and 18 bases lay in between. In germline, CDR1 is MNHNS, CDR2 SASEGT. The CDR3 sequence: CASSDLGLLARQYV. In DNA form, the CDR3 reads TGTGCCAGCAGTGATCTCGGGCTGCTCGCGCGGCAGTACGTC.

In DNA form, the CDR3 reads TGTGCCAGTAGTATGAACCTACTCGTATATGGGGGGGAGAACACTGAAGCTTTCTTT. Its protein is CASSMNLLVYGGENTEAFF. The chain employs TRBV19 and TRBJ1-1; D is possibly TRBD1 (5 bases). This CDR3 has 19 amino acids. With 3 bases removed from V and 1 base from J, the gap between germline ends came to 24 bases. Germline V gives CDR1 LNHDA, CDR2 SQIVND (reference sequence). Supplemented by reference TRBV19 and TRBJ1-1, the full variable domain reads DGGITQSPKYLFRKEGQNVTLSCEQNLNHDAMYWYRQDPGQGLRLIYYSQIVNDFQKGDIAEGYSVSREKKESFPLTVTSAQKNPTAFYLCASSMNLLVYGGENTEAFFGQGTRLTVV.

CDR3 nucleotide sequence: TGTGCCAGCAGTGAGAGGGATAACACTGAAGCTTTCTTT. It codes for CASSERDNTEAFF. The V call is TRBV6-1, the J call TRBJ1-1; D is ambiguous. The CDR3 has 13 amino acids. Trimming pared 3 bases from V and 2 bases from J, leaving 7 bases between. In germline, CDR1 is MNHNS, CDR2 SASEGT.

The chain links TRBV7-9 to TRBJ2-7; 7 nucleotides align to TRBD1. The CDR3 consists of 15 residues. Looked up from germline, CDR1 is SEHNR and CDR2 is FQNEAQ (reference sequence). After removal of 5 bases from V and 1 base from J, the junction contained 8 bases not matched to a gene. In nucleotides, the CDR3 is TGTGCCAGCAGCCAAGAACACAGGGGTTCCTACGAGCAGTACTTC. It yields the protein CASSQEHRGSYEQYF.

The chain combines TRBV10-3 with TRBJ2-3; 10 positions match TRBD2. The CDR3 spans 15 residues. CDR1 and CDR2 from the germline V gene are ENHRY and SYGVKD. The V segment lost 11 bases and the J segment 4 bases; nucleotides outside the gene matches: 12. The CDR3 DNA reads TGTGCCGCAGGGGCAAGCGGGGGGGCCCCAGATACGCAGTATTTT. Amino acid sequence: CAAGASGGAPDTQYF.

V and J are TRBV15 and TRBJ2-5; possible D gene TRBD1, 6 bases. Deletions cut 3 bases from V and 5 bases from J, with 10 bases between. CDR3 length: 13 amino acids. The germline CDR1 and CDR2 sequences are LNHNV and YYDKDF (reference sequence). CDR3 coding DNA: TGTGCCACCAGCAGGGTTAGGGGGGAGACCCAGTACTTC. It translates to CATSRVRGETQYF.